This TCR beta chain emerged from a study of neurological immune-mediated disorders. Study-level points and caveats: In HTLV-1-associated myelopathy, TCR clonal expansion was greatest, whereas multiple sclerosis had the least, falling below healthy controls. The study found no CDR3 amino acid sequences shared by expanded clones across subjects, suggesting private repertoires in all groups.

This clonotype was detected many times. Its matching antigen is unknown. Time point here: longitudinal time-point 1 (baseline). Every sequencing run produced over 160 million TCR-beta sequences, and the sequences from any one run covered 15-18 subjects. TCRdb reanalysed the 5' RACE reads using MiXCR and keeps one entry per CDR3 protein. The data contain 55,000 to 70,000 distinct CDR3 sequences, over 8.5% of them singletons. V trimming: 5 bases; J trimming: 0 bases; junction bases outside the gene matches: 17. Germline CDR1 and CDR2: SGHTA and FQGNSA. This CDR3 contains 19 residues. The chain employs TRBV7-2 and TRBJ2-3; 7 bases fit TRBD1. The receptor was isolated from a male donor with HTLV-1-associated myelopathy (HAM/TSP). Material for sequencing was PBMCs. In nucleotides, the CDR3 is TGTGCCAGCAGCCCCGGTGTGAACAGAAGGGGGCTAAGCACAGATACGCAGTATTTT. This sequence encodes CASSPGVNRRGLSTDTQYF.